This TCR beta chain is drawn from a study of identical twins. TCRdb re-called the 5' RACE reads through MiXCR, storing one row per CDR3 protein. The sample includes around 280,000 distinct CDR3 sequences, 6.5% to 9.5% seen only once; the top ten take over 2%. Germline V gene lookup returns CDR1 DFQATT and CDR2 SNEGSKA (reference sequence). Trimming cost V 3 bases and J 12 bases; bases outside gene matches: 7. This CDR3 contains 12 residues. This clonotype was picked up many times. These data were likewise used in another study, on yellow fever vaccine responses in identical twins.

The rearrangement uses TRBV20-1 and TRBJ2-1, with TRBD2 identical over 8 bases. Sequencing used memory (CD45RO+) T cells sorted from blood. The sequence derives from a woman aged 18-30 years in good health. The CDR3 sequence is CSARVAGRGQFF. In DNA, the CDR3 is TGCAGTGCTAGGGTAGCGGGACGGGGGCAGTTCTTC.